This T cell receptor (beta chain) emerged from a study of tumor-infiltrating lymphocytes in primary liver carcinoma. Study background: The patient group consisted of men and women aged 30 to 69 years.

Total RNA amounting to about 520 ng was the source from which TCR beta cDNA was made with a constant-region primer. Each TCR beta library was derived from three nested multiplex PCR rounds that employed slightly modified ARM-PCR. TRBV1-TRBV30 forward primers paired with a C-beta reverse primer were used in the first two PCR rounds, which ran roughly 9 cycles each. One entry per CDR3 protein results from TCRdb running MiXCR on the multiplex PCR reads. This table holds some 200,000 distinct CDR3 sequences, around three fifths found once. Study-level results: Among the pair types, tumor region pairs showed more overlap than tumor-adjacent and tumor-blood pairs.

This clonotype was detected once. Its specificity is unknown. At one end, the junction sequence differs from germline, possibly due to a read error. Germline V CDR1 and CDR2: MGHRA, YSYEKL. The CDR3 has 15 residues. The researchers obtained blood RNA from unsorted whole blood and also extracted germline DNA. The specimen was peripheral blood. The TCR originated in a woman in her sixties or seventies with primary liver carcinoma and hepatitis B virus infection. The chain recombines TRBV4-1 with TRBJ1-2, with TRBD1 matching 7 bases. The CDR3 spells CASSQLTGMHYGYTF. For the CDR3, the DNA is TGCGCCAGCAGCCAATTGACAGGGATGCACTATGGTTACACCTTC.